The 28 T cell receptor beta chains reported below all come from one sample, sequenced in a study of T cell repertoires in cytomegalovirus infection. TCRdb independently ran MiXCR on the reads; one entry per CDR3 protein. The sample has roughly 320,000 distinct CDR3 sequences; over 7.5% are singletons. Material for sequencing was PBMCs. These receptors were obtained from a human donor in good health (CMV status not recorded). Some clones in this sample may be carry-over from other donors' samples.

The chain links TRBV5-1 to TRBJ2-5, with D uncertain. V was shortened by 4 bases and J by 5 bases, with 18 bases between the two germline ends. The CDR3 runs to 15 residues. The germline V gene encodes CDR1 SGHRS and CDR2 YFSETQ. In DNA, the CDR3 is TGCGCCAGCAGCCCGGCCCCACCCGTTCAGGAGACCCAGTACTTC. It yields the protein CASSPAPPVQETQYF.

At least ten counts were recorded for this clonotype. The V and J genes are TRBV7-6 and TRBJ2-5, with 11 bases matching TRBD2. Per germline, CDR1 SGHVS and CDR2 FNYEAQ. The CDR3 sequence is 17 residues long. Trimming removed 4 bases from V and 2 bases from J; junction bases left unmatched: 9. The CDR3 DNA is TGTGCCAGCAGCTCAAAACCGGGACTAGCGGTTCAAGAGACCCAGTACTTC. This gives the protein CASSSKPGLAVQETQYF.

In its sample, this clonotype was seen many times. The chain links TRBV7-8 to TRBJ1-4; 8 nucleotides align to TRBD1. V shed 1 base and J 7 bases; nucleotides not matched to a gene: 2. Germline CDR1 is SGHVS and CDR2 is FQNEAQ. The CDR3 sequence is 14 residues long. CDR3 protein: CASSLGQGSEKLFF. CDR3 DNA sequence: TGTGCCAGCAGCTTAGGACAGGGGAGTGAAAAACTGTTTTTT.

Many counts were recorded for this clonotype. The J gene is TRBJ2-7, the V gene TRBV7-2, with TRBD1 matching 11 bases. The CDR3 has 13 amino acids. Unmatched junction bases numbered 2, after V lost 4 bases and J lost 6 bases. The germline CDR1 and CDR2 sequences are SGHTA and FQGNSA. The DNA of the CDR3 is TGTGCCAGCAGCTCGGACAGGGGGCGCGAGCAGTACTTC. It specifies CASSSDRGREQYF.

At least ten counts were recorded for this clonotype. The chain is built from TRBV7-9 and TRBJ1-5, with TRBD1 matching 7 bases. Germline CDR1 and CDR2: SEHNR and FQNEAQ (reference sequence). The CDR3 covers 16 residues. V lost 5 bases, J lost 0 bases, and 7 bases stayed unmatched. The CDR3 DNA is TGTGCCAGCAGCGGAACAGGGGAATATAGCAATCAGCCCCAGCATTTT. Its translation: CASSGTGEYSNQPQHF.

There are many counts of this clonotype. The V and J genes are TRBV19 and TRBJ2-2; TRBD2 matches at 15 bases. Looked up from germline, CDR1 is LNHDA and CDR2 is SQIVND (reference sequence). This CDR3 is 20 amino acids long. With V trimmed by 6 bases and J by 4 bases, 15 bases remained unmatched. CDR3 DNA sequence: TGTGCCAGTAGCCCGGTAACCGGACTAGCGGGAGGGCGGCGCACCGGGGAGCTGTTTTTT. Amino acid sequence: CASSPVTGLAGGRRTGELFF.

This clonotype was seen only a few times. The chain employs TRBV20-1 and TRBJ2-7; 12 bases fit TRBD2. The CDR3 consists of 14 residues. Germline CDR1 DFQATT, CDR2 SNEGSKA (reference sequence). Losses at the gene ends were 3 bases for V and 3 bases for J; bases not matched to a gene: 3. This chain's CDR3 is CSARKLAGGYEQYF. The CDR3 DNA reads as TGCAGTGCTAGGAAACTAGCGGGAGGCTACGAGCAGTACTTC.

The chain uses TRBV28 and TRBJ2-1; 9 nucleotides align to TRBD2. J gave up 7 bases and V 10 bases, and 11 bases lay outside the gene matches. The CDR3 contains 14 residues. Looked up from germline, CDR1 is MDHEN and CDR2 is SYDVKM. The CDR3 protein is CAIPVAGAVNEQFF. CDR3 sequence (DNA): TGTGCCATTCCGGTAGCGGGAGCAGTTAATGAGCAGTTCTTC.

This rearrangement joins TRBV6-6 to TRBJ1-5; D unresolved. Trimming removed 8 bases from V and 8 bases from J, with 25 bases in between. CDR1 MNHNY and CDR2 SVGAGI come from the germline V gene (reference sequence). This CDR3 is 16 amino acids long. The CDR3 region has the DNA TGTGCCAGCTCTGGGGTCGGACGGTCCTTCCACGAGCCCCAGCATTTT. Its protein is CASSGVGRSFHEPQHF.

This clonotype was counted many times. The chain combines TRBV28 with TRBJ1-4; D is ambiguous. V lost 7 bases and J lost 3, with 18 bases in between. The CDR3 runs to 16 residues. Germline CDR1 and CDR2: MDHEN and SYDVKM. In DNA form, the CDR3 reads TGTGCCAGCACCCAAGGCGGGGTAACGGCTAATGAAAAACTGTTTTTT. Translation gives CASTQGGVTANEKLFF.

V usage is TRBV24-1 and J usage is TRBJ2-2, with TRBD2 matching over 9 bases. The CDR3 runs 15 residues. V was pared by 7 bases and J by 0 bases, with 2 bases of the junction left unmatched. In germline, CDR1 is KGHDR, CDR2 SFDVKD. The CDR3 spells CATSVAGANTGELFF. The DNA of the CDR3 is TGTGCCACCAGCGTAGCGGGAGCGAACACCGGGGAGCTGTTTTTT.

The table lists this clonotype with many counts. The chain has TRBV30 and TRBJ2-7; D unresolved. The V end lost 4 bases, the J end lost 2 bases, and 21 bases lay between the germline ends. CDR1 is GTSNPN and CDR2 is SVGIG in the germline V gene (reference sequence). The CDR3 extends over 16 amino acids. The CDR3 bases are TGTGCCTGGACTCCTCAGGCCAGGATGGGAACCTACGAGCAGTACTTC. It yields the protein CAWTPQARMGTYEQYF.

This clonotype appeared a few times. The V call is TRBV25-1, the J call TRBJ1-6, with 8 bases that match TRBD1. V shed 0 bases, J shed 6 bases, and the junction held 4 bases outside the gene matches. The germline CDR1 and CDR2 sequences are MGHDK and SYGVNS. The CDR3 is 16 residues long. The CDR3, as DNA: TGTGCCAGCAGTGAATATGGAGGACAGGGTAATTCACCCCTCCACTTT. This translates into CASSEYGGQGNSPLHF.

The rearrangement joins TRBV5-1 to TRBJ2-5, with TRBD1 matching over 9 bases. Germline CDR1 and CDR2: SGHRS and YFSETQ. CDR3 length: 14 residues. After removal of 4 bases from V and 2 bases from J, the junction contained 3 bases not matched to a gene. The CDR3 loop reads CASSGGTGQETQYF. CDR3 coding DNA: TGCGCCAGCAGCGGAGGGACAGGGCAAGAGACCCAGTACTTC.

This clonotype was observed a few times. The chain couples TRBV15 to TRBJ1-2, with D possibly being TRBD1 (6 bases). This CDR3 comprises 16 residues. Trimming removed 0 bases from V and 4 bases from J, with 15 bases in between. Germline V CDR1 and CDR2: LNHNV, YYDKDF (reference sequence). CDR3 nucleotides: TGTGCCACCAGCAGAGATGGGGGGGGCGCTGGCTATGGCTACACCTTC. Its protein is CATSRDGGGAGYGYTF.

This clonotype was picked up a small number of times. The chain carries TRBV16 and TRBJ1-3, with D perhaps TRBD1 (5 bases). With 2 bases removed from V and 0 bases from J, the gap between germline ends came to 14 bases. This CDR3 is 17 amino acids long. Germline V CDR1 and CDR2: KGHSY, FQNENV. CDR3 DNA: TGTGCCAGCAGCCAACTAATCGTCCAGGGCTCTGGAAACACCATATATTTT. Protein sequence: CASSQLIVQGSGNTIYF. Combining the CDR3 with reference TRBV16 and TRBJ1-3 gives the whole variable domain GEEVAQTPKHLVRGEGQKAKLYCAPIKGHSYVFWYQQVLKNEFKFLISFQNENVFDETGMPKERFSAKCLPNSPCSLEIQATKLEDSAVYFCASSQLIVQGSGNTIYFGEGSWLTVV.

There are a few counts of this clonotype. The chain combines TRBV20-1 with TRBJ2-7; no clear D. Germline CDR1 is DFQATT and CDR2 is SNEGSKA (reference sequence). The CDR3 extends over 13 amino acids. V lost 3 bases and J 0 bases, leaving 9 bases between the germline ends. Here the CDR3 DNA reads TGCAGTGCTAGGAAGAGGAGCTCCTACGAGCAGTACTTC. It specifies CSARKRSSYEQYF.

This clonotype appeared a few times. The V and J genes are TRBV7-9 and TRBJ2-2, with 11 bases fitting TRBD2. CDR1 and CDR2 from the germline V gene are SEHNR and FQNEAQ (reference sequence). CDR3 length: 16 residues. V trimming: 5 bases; J trimming: 3 bases; junction bases outside the gene matches: 5. CDR3 DNA: TGTGCCAGCAGCCCTGCTAGCGGGAGGCACACCGGGGAGCTGTTTTTT. This codes for CASSPASGRHTGELFF.

The chain combines TRBV2 with TRBJ2-7; D is perhaps TRBD1 or TRBD2 (5 bases each). The CDR3 consists of 14 residues. The germline gives CDR1 SNHLY, CDR2 FYNNEI. V was shortened by 7 bases and J by 4 bases, with 17 bases between the two germline ends. The DNA for the CDR3 is TGTGCCAGCAACTTAGCCGGGACGATTTACGAGCAGTACTTC. This gives the protein CASNLAGTIYEQYF.

This clonotype has a count of ten or more. The V and J genes are TRBV25-1 and TRBJ2-7; 9 bases align to TRBD1. The germline gives CDR1 MGHDK, CDR2 SYGVNS. CDR3 length equals 15 residues. V shed 3 bases, J shed 3 bases, and the junction held 6 bases outside the gene matches. This CDR3 is CASSDFSTGGYEQYF. The CDR3 region has the DNA TGTGCCAGCAGTGATTTTTCGACAGGGGGCTACGAGCAGTACTTC.

The chain is built from TRBV6-2 or TRBV6-3 and TRBJ2-7; 7 nucleotides line up with TRBD1. The CDR3 contains 15 residues. Per germline, CDR1 MNHEY and CDR2 SVGEGT. The junction had 8 bases not matched to a gene; V was cut back by 5 bases and J by 1 base. The CDR3 loop reads CASSDPPGQSYEQYF. DNA for the CDR3: TGTGCCAGCAGTGATCCTCCGGGACAGTCCTACGAGCAGTACTTC.

This clonotype occurred a few times. This chain connects TRBV15 to TRBJ1-1; D uncertain. Germline CDR1 and CDR2: LNHNV and YYDKDF (reference sequence). The CDR3 totals 14 residues. V lost 4 bases and J lost 1, with 10 bases in between. The CDR3 nucleotides read TGTGCCACCAGCAAGGAGGCGGAGAACACTGAAGCTTTCTTT. It specifies CATSKEAENTEAFF.

This clonotype was found a few times. The chain recombines TRBV7-9 with TRBJ2-1; 9 bases are shared with TRBD2. V shed 5 bases, J shed 8 bases, and the junction held 7 bases outside the gene matches. The CDR3 runs 14 residues. The germline gives CDR1 SEHNR, CDR2 FQNEAQ (reference sequence). This chain's CDR3 is CASSLSSGDDEQFF. The CDR3 DNA follows: TGTGCCAGCAGCCTATCTAGCGGGGACGATGAGCAGTTCTTC.

Many counts were recorded for this clonotype. The chain employs TRBV6-1 and TRBJ1-5; the D is unclear. CDR3 length: 13 residues. Germline loops: CDR1 MNHNS, CDR2 SASEGT. V lost 6 bases to trimming and J lost 0 bases, with 6 bases between them. In DNA, the CDR3 is TGTGCCAGCAGACTCGATAGCAATCAGCCCCAGCATTTT. It specifies CASRLDSNQPQHF.

The genes are TRBV7-9 and TRBJ2-7; D is perhaps TRBD1 or TRBD2 (5 bases each). V lost 1 base, J lost 2 bases, and 12 bases lay in between. This CDR3 region has 15 residues. Germline CDR1 and CDR2: SEHNR and FQNEAQ (reference sequence). CDR3 bases: TGTGCCAGCAGCTTAGTCCGGGACGGCCCCTACGAGCAGTACTTC. Residues: CASSLVRDGPYEQYF.

There are a few counts of this clonotype. This sequence joins TRBV5-1 and TRBJ2-5; D is possibly TRBD1 (5 bases). The germline V gene has CDR1 SGHRS and CDR2 YFSETQ. V lost 2 bases and J 2 bases, leaving 7 bases between the germline ends. The CDR3 has 13 residues. The CDR3 region is CASSFNRQETQYF. CDR3 coding DNA: TGCGCCAGCAGCTTCAACAGGCAAGAGACCCAGTACTTC.

This clonotype showed up just a few times. CDR3 sequence reads: CATSWTSSQDEQYF. CDR3 bases: TGTGCCACCAGCTGGACTAGCTCGCAAGACGAGCAGTACTTC. The rearrangement links TRBV15 to TRBJ2-7, with 8 bases that match TRBD2. Trimming at V came to 5 bases and at J to 5 bases, leaving 8 bases not matched to a gene. Per the germline V gene, CDR1 is LNHNV and CDR2 is YYDKDF (reference sequence). The CDR3 loop spans 14 amino acids.

This clonotype was seen at least ten times. V and J are TRBV20-1 and TRBJ1-1, with TRBD1 matching over 7 bases. Unmatched junction bases numbered 5, after V lost 6 bases and J lost 4 bases. Looked up from germline, CDR1 is DFQATT and CDR2 is SNEGSKA (reference sequence). This CDR3 is 12 amino acids long. CDR3 protein: CSARGQGTEAFF. The CDR3 DNA is TGCAGTGCAAGGGGGCAGGGCACTGAAGCTTTCTTT.